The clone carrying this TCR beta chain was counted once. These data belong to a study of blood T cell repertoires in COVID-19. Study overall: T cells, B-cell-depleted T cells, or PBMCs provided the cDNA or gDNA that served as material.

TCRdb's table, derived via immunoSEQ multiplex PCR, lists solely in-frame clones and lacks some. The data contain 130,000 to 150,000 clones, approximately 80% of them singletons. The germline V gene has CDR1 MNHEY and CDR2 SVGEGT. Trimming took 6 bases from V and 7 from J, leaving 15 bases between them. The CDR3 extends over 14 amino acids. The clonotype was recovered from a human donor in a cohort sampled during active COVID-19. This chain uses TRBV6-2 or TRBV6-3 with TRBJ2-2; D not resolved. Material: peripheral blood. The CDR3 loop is CASSPLSSSGELFF. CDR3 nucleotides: TGTGCCAGCAGCCCCTTATCGTCGAGCGGGGAGCTGTTTTTT.